The sequence of this TCR beta chain was determined in a study of molecular identifiers for immune sequencing clone quantification. Sorting defined naive CD8 T cells as CD8+CD4-CCR7+CD45RA+. This CDR3 has 12 residues. The study, taken as a whole, reports: Jurkat TCR RNA from one cell was spiked into about a million naive cells, and it was reportedly detectable there. Clonotypes topping 20 RNA copies carried over 97% of effector molecules but under 1% of naive ones.

Using its own MiXCR run on the PCR reads, TCRdb lists one record per CDR3 protein. The repertoire consists of approximately 590,000 distinct CDR3 sequences, with roughly 27% occurring once and the leading ten covering 0.75% to 0.8%. A word on this clonotype: Its antigen is as yet unknown. The junction departs from germline at one end; a sequencing error may be responsible.

This receptor was identified in a human donor in good health. Some libraries in this study had Jurkat cell RNA spiked in. Input material: naive CD8+ T cells from blood, with Jurkat cell RNA spiked in. The subset is: FACS-sorted CD8+CD4-CCR7+CD45RA+ naive T cells. The genes are TRBV5-3 and TRBJ2-1; possible D gene TRBD2, 5 bases. TRBV5-3 is known as an ORF, though its function is uncertain. CDR3 residues: CASSLGGSEQFF. The DNA of the CDR3 is TGTGCCAGCAGCTTAGGTGGGAGTGAGCAGTTCTTC.